This T cell receptor beta chain was sequenced for a study of shared clonotypes between healthy human individuals. Clones were read by immunoSEQ multiplex PCR, and TCRdb kept only the in-frame ones, dropping some. This table holds more than 850,000 clones, 70% to 80% found once. The V end lost 4 bases, the J end lost 5 bases, and 13 bases lay between the germline ends. CDR3 length: 13 residues. The germline V gene encodes CDR1 SGHNT and CDR2 YYREEE (reference sequence). This chain uses TRBV5-4 with TRBJ2-7; the D gene is possibly TRBD2 (5 bases). The sequenced sample consisted of memory CD4+ T cells from PBMCs. Subset reported: CD45RA-negative fraction. This TCR was sampled from a man between 18 and 35 years old in good health. Some clones in this sample may be carry-over from other donors' samples. The CDR3 protein is CASSPRAGNEQYF. The CDR3 DNA reads as TGTGCCAGCAGCCCAAGGGCCGGGAACGAGCAGTACTTC.